The clone carrying this T cell receptor beta chain was observed a handful of times. Antigen unknown. PCR was performed using 60 Vbeta and 13 Jbeta primers. The protocol was immunoSEQ multiplex PCR, while the TCRdb copy is restricted to in-frame clones and leaves out a portion. Found here are 150,000 or so clones, 70% to 80% of them singletons; the top ten hold about 13%. This CDR3 has 13 residues. Germline V lookup: CDR1 SQVTM, CDR2 ANQGSEA. J was trimmed by 2 bases and V by 6 bases; bases with no gene match: 3. This entry is derived from a study of cytomegalovirus exposure and HLA in healthy donors. General study findings and limits: Clonal expansion was found to be greater in HLA-associated TCR beta chains than in equally common others in a later analysis. Rare TCR sequences predominated, though certain public TCRs were found in many donors. Among the most significant clusters, several appeared linked to common viral pathogens in a later analysis.

This TCR derives from a man younger than 40 in good health and CMV-seropositive. J is TRBJ2-3 and V is TRBV29-1, with 9 bases that match TRBD1. Specimen: PBMCs. CDR3 DNA sequence: TGCAGCGTCGGACAGGGGAACACAGATACGCAGTATTTT. Protein sequence: CSVGQGNTDTQYF.